This paragraph reports one TCR beta chain. The record originates from a study of T cells after yellow fever vaccination. CDR3 length: 12 amino acids. Germline V gives CDR1 KGHDR, CDR2 SFDVKD. The V end was cut by 9 bases, the J end by 1 base, with 8 bases between. TCRdb itself ran the 5' RACE reads through MiXCR, one entry per CDR3 protein. The sample includes over 250,000 distinct CDR3 sequences, over 4% of them seen just once. The chain is built from TRBV24-1 and TRBJ1-2, with D unresolved. The clonotype was recovered from a young man who received the YFV17D yellow fever vaccine. The input for sequencing was PBMCs, taken 5 days after the yellow fever booster vaccination. This chain's CDR3 is CATWDNNYGYTF. Here the CDR3 DNA reads TGTGCCACCTGGGATAATAACTATGGCTACACCTTC.